These 5 T cell receptor beta chains originate from one sample sequenced in a study of T-cell reconstitution after alpha-beta-depleted transplantation in children. Unique molecular identifiers were used to barcode this TCRbeta library. One entry per CDR3 protein, called by TCRdb with MiXCR from the PCR reads. This table has 500,000 or so distinct CDR3 sequences, 11% appearing once. The sequences come from PBMCs, mostly from graft donor cells, collected 180 days after TCRalphabeta/CD19-depleted stem cell transplant. Source of these receptors: a female patient younger than 10 who had a stem cell transplant for aplastic anemia, so the T cells may come from the graft donor.

This clonotype was observed a handful of times. CDR3 protein: CATSRGVQGTKNIQYF. The DNA of the CDR3 is TGTGCCACCAGCAGGGGCGTACAGGGCACCAAAAACATTCAGTACTTC. The V and J genes are TRBV15 and TRBJ2-4; D is possibly TRBD1 (6 bases). V gave up 3 bases and J gave up 2 bases, with 14 bases separating them. Looked up from germline, CDR1 is LNHNV and CDR2 is YYDKDF (reference sequence). The CDR3 runs 16 residues.

This chain joins TRBV4-3 and TRBJ1-5, with 9 bases aligning to TRBD1. Germline loops: CDR1 LGHNA, CDR2 YSLEER. The CDR3 is made up of 14 amino acids. J gave up 4 bases and V 3 bases, and 1 base lay outside the gene matches. The CDR3 loop is CASSQGTGNQPQHF. CDR3 DNA sequence: TGCGCCAGCAGCCAGGGGACAGGGAATCAGCCCCAGCATTTT.

The CDR3, as DNA: TGCAGTGCGGAAGACAGGAGCGGGAGGGGCTACACCTTC. It translates to CSAEDRSGRGYTF. The V call is TRBV20-1, the J call TRBJ1-2; perhaps TRBD1 as D (6 bases). Trimming pared 6 bases from V and 8 bases from J, leaving 19 bases between. Germline V lookup: CDR1 DFQATT, CDR2 SNEGSKA (reference sequence). The CDR3 totals 13 residues.

The chain employs TRBV12-3 or TRBV12-4 and TRBJ2-1; unclear D gene. The CDR3 loop spans 16 amino acids. The germline V and J ends were trimmed by 1 base and 3 bases, with 13 bases remaining between them. As DNA, the CDR3 is TGTGCCAGCAGTTTAGGGGGAAGGCTGGTCTACAATGAGCAGTTCTTC. It codes for CASSLGGRLVYNEQFF.

This clonotype was counted ten times or more. The gene calls are TRBV20-1 and TRBJ2-5; TRBD1 matches at 7 bases. Germline V gene lookup returns CDR1 DFQATT and CDR2 SNEGSKA (reference sequence). CDR3 length: 17 residues. J was trimmed by 5 bases and V by 1 base; bases with no gene match: 16. The CDR3 region has the DNA TGCAGTGCTAGAGGCTCCACAGGGGCTAGGGTCGGGGAGACCCAGTACTTC. Translated: CSARGSTGARVGETQYF.